This T cell receptor (beta chain) was sequenced for a study of cytomegalovirus exposure and HLA in healthy donors. With regard to this clone: Its antigen remains unknown.

Sequencing used immunoSEQ multiplex PCR; TCRdb keeps in-frame clones, though not all of them. Of approximately 200,000 clones in the sample, about 81% were seen once. This CDR3 comprises 14 residues. V was clipped by 3 bases and J by 7 bases; unmatched bases: 10. CDR1 is SGDLS and CDR2 is YYNGEE in the germline V gene. Study results and caveats: Subsequent analysis of the 110 or so validation repertoires found a tendency for first-cohort TCR clusters to co-occur. Some TCR beta chains (around 180 of them) were listed as cytomegalovirus-associated. Specificity for CMV antigens was confirmed in vitro for a few of the CMV-associated chains.

These donors were members of the roughly 110-subject validation cohort, a group separate from the approximately 700-subject first cohort. This chain links TRBV9 with TRBJ2-7, with 7 bases aligning to TRBD2. The sequence came from a woman in her 30s in good health and CMV-seronegative. The specimen was PBMCs. DNA of the CDR3: TGTGCCAGCAGCGCAGGGAGCGGGGTCTGGGAGCAGTACTTC. This gives the protein CASSAGSGVWEQYF.